The next 16 T cell receptor beta chains were all read from a single sample in a study of blood T cell repertoires in COVID-19. Sequencing used immunoSEQ multiplex PCR; TCRdb keeps in-frame clones, though not all of them. The sample shows approximately 240,000 clones, approximately 79% of them seen only once. The sample was peripheral blood. The source is a woman in her thirties or forties with active or convalescent COVID-19.

V is TRBV9 and J is TRBJ2-2, with D possibly being TRBD2 (7 bases). Germline-derived CDR1 and CDR2 are SGDLS and YYNGEE. This CDR3 has 17 amino acids. V lost 3 bases and J 3 bases, leaving 18 bases between the germline ends. CDR3 protein: CASSARGGGTDTGELFF. The CDR3 bases are TGTGCCAGCAGCGCCCGAGGGGGGGGCACGGACACCGGGGAGCTGTTTTTT.

The V call is TRBV29-1, the J call TRBJ2-3; 9 nucleotides line up with TRBD2. Germline values: CDR1 SQVTM, CDR2 ANQGSEA. The CDR3 has 14 residues. Trimming at V came to 2 bases and at J to 4 bases, leaving 4 bases not matched to a gene. CDR3 DNA: TGCAGCGTTGAAAAGGTAGCGGGAGCAGATACGCAGTATTTT. Translation: CSVEKVAGADTQYF.

The rearrangement joins TRBV5-1 to TRBJ1-1; D possibly corresponds to TRBD1 (5 bases). The V end was cut by 0 bases, the J end by 3 bases, with 9 bases between. The germline CDR1 and CDR2 sequences are SGHRS and YFSETQ. This CDR3 has 14 amino acids. CDR3 amino acids: CASSLVGGYTEAFF. The CDR3 coding sequence is TGCGCCAGCAGCTTGGTGGGGGGGTACACTGAAGCTTTCTTT.

The gene calls are TRBV9 and TRBJ2-1; 15 positions match TRBD2. The CDR3 consists of 17 residues. Germline V lookup: CDR1 SGDLS, CDR2 YYNGEE. V was pared by 3 bases and J by 3 bases, with 4 bases of the junction left unmatched. This CDR3 reads CASSAGTSGGSYNEQFF. The CDR3 DNA sequence: TGTGCCAGCAGCGCAGGGACTAGCGGGGGGAGCTACAATGAGCAGTTCTTC.

The chain carries TRBV15 and TRBJ2-7; TRBD1 matches at 11 bases. This CDR3 comprises 16 residues. V lost 4 bases to trimming and J lost 1 base; unmatched junction nucleotides: 6. Germline CDR1 LNHNV, CDR2 YYDKDF (reference sequence). This CDR3 is CATSIVGQGGSYEQYF. CDR3 DNA sequence: TGTGCCACCAGCATCGTGGGACAGGGGGGGTCCTACGAGCAGTACTTC.

This chain links TRBV7-3 with TRBJ2-5; 8 positions match TRBD2. This CDR3 contains 15 residues. Germline V gene data show CDR1 as SGHTA and CDR2 as FQGTGA. J was trimmed by 4 bases and V by 5 bases; bases with no gene match: 9. The CDR3 loop reads CASSPRAGGRETQYF. The CDR3 DNA reads as TGTGCCAGCAGCCCGCGGGCGGGGGGACGAGAGACCCAGTACTTC.

This chain joins TRBV30 and TRBJ2-7; D is uncertain. Looked up from germline, CDR1 is GTSNPN and CDR2 is SVGIG (reference sequence). This CDR3 comprises 13 residues. The germline V and J ends were trimmed by 8 bases and 0 bases, with 14 bases remaining between them. Here the CDR3 reads CALRLESSYEQYV. The CDR3 DNA sequence: TGTGCCCTAAGACTTGAAAGCTCCTACGAGCAGTACGTC.

The V and J genes are TRBV2 and TRBJ2-7; a weak D match, TRBD1 (6 bases). Germline V CDR1 and CDR2: SNHLY, FYNNEI. V lost 4 bases to trimming and J lost 0 bases, with 13 bases between them. The CDR3 totals 15 residues. CDR3 sequence reads: CASSVGHLFSYEQYF. CDR3 DNA sequence: TGTGCCAGCAGTGTGGGACACCTTTTCTCCTACGAGCAGTACTTC.

The chain combines TRBV6-5 with TRBJ1-3; TRBD1 matches at 8 bases. V lost 9 bases and J lost 3; bases outside the gene matches: 7. Germline assignment: CDR1 MNHEY and CDR2 SVGAGI. The CDR3 is 14 amino acids. The CDR3 region is CASTTGGGGNTIYF. The CDR3 nucleotides are TGTGCCAGTACTACAGGGGGTGGTGGAAACACCATATATTTT.

The chain has TRBV7-2 and TRBJ2-2; 8 nucleotides align to TRBD2. The CDR3 spans 15 residues. Germline V lookup: CDR1 SGHTA, CDR2 FQGNSA. Unmatched junction bases numbered 1, after V lost 3 bases and J lost 1 base. CDR3 in amino acids: CASSFAGGNTGELFF. CDR3 DNA: TGTGCCAGCAGCTTCGCGGGGGGGAACACCGGGGAGCTGTTTTTT.

This chain links TRBV12-5 with TRBJ2-2; D is unresolved. V was shortened by 1 base and J by 4 bases, with 16 bases between the two germline ends. Germline V gives CDR1 LGHNT, CDR2 FRNRAP. This CDR3 is built from 17 residues. CDR3 in DNA: TGTGCTAGTGGTTTGGCTTCCTACGGGTCATCCACCGGGGAGCTGTTTTTT. This translates into CASGLASYGSSTGELFF. Variable domain in full (rest from reference TRBV12-5 and TRBJ2-2): DARVTQTPRHKVTEMGQEVTMRCQPILGHNTVFWYRQTMMQGLELLAYFRNRAPLDDSGMPKDRFSAEMPDATLATLKIQPSEPRDSAVYFCASGLASYGSSTGELFFGEGSRLTVL.

The V call is TRBV6-5, the J call TRBJ1-6, with D possibly matching TRBD1 (6 bases). The CDR3 runs 13 residues. CDR1 MNHEY and CDR2 SVGAGI come from the germline V gene. Between the trimmed V and J ends, which lost 8 bases and 6 bases, there was a span of 11 bases. As DNA, the CDR3 is TGTGCCAGCGTACAGGGATTTAATTCACCCCTCCACTTT. Translation: CASVQGFNSPLHF.

The chain is built from TRBV29-1 and TRBJ1-4; D call uncertain. The germline V gene encodes CDR1 SQVTM and CDR2 ANQGSEA. V was shortened by 3 bases and J by 6 bases, with 8 bases between the two germline ends. The CDR3 is 12 residues long. CDR3 region: CSVDLRDEKLFF. CDR3 nucleotides: TGCAGCGTTGACCTCCGGGATGAAAAACTGTTTTTT.

The CDR3 bases are TGTGCCAGCAACCCGGACAGGGCCAGCGATGGCTACACCTTC. Its protein product is CASNPDRASDGYTF. V is TRBV2 and J is TRBJ1-2; TRBD1 aligns across 8 bases. Germline V lookup: CDR1 SNHLY, CDR2 FYNNEI. The CDR3 spans 14 residues. V lost 7 bases and J lost 6; bases outside the gene matches: 10.

This clone appeared a few times. The chain uses TRBV4-1 and TRBJ2-1; TRBD1 matches at 12 bases. Per germline, CDR1 MGHRA and CDR2 YSYEKL. The trim removed 4 bases at V and 6 bases at J, leaving 4 bases unmatched. The CDR3 totals 15 residues. The CDR3 region has the DNA TGCGCCAGCAGCCCGGGACAGGGGGCCTCCAATGAGCAGTTCTTC. As protein: CASSPGQGASNEQFF.

The V gene is TRBV5-6, the J gene TRBJ1-5, with D unresolved. The CDR3 sequence is 13 residues long. The germline V gene has CDR1 SGHDT and CDR2 YYEEEE. Trimming removed 3 bases from V and 0 bases from J, with 4 bases in between. The CDR3 sequence: CASSSYSNQPQHF. CDR3 DNA: TGTGCCAGCAGCTCCTATAGCAATCAGCCCCAGCATTTT.